This T cell receptor beta chain was captured by sequencing in a study of cytomegalovirus exposure and HLA in healthy donors. General observations from the study: Association of a missense DCLRE1C variant with TCR beta V- and J-gene trimming was reported in a later analysis. In an earlier analysis, productive rearrangement rates for most beta V segments clustered near 87% or 30%.

For this clone: The antigen remains unidentified.

It was with 60 Vbeta and 13 Jbeta primers that the PCR ran. Per the original methods: Counted up in a later analysis, unique TCR beta chains came to about 80 million, with around 11 million shared. Sequencing was performed with immunoSEQ multiplex PCR; in TCRdb, only in-frame clones are kept and a portion is missing. V and J calls and clone size are copied from that table; D and trimming were computed from the DNA. Here the sample table reports about 140,000 clones. From germline, CDR1 is GTSNPN and CDR2 SVGIG (reference sequence). The junction had 2 bases not matched to a gene; V was cut back by 2 bases and J by 1 base. The CDR3 is 14 amino acids.

The sample was PBMCs. The chain has TRBV30 and TRBJ2-3; 8 nucleotides match TRBD1. The origin of this receptor is a woman younger than 35 in good health and CMV-seronegative. As DNA, the CDR3 is TGTGCCTGGAGTCTGACAGGGGGCACAGATACGCAGTATTTT. Translation: CAWSLTGGTDTQYF.